Listed below are T cell receptor beta chains from one sample, sequenced in a study of T cells in Graves' hyperthyroidism and ophthalmopathy. MiXCR, applied by TCRdb to the multiplex PCR reads, yields one record per CDR3 protein. The table has under 700,000 distinct CDR3 sequences, 46% seen once. The sample taken for sequencing was peripheral blood or thyroid tissue (not recorded which). The receptors derive from a woman between 18 and 30 years old with Graves' hyperthyroidism. CDR3s include the opening cysteine and the closing phenylalanine or tryptophan. The D gene is left open where the match is weak. Only part of the rows carry a size: once, few, many, or a class if the clone is expanded.

J gene,V gene,D gene,clone size,CDR3 protein,CDR3 DNA
TRBJ2-5,TRBV5-4,TRBD1,many,CASSWDRGAETQYF,TGTGCCAGCAGCTGGGACAGGGGAGCCGAGACCCAGTACTTC
TRBJ1-3,TRBV7-8,NA,NA,CASSSWTAASGNTIYF,TGTGCCAGCAGCTCCTGGACAGCCGCCTCTGGAAACACCATATATTTT
TRBJ2-1,TRBV7-9,NA,NA,CASSSRVTYNEQFF,TGTGCCAGCAGTTCCAGGGTCACCTACAATGAGCAGTTCTTC
TRBJ2-7,TRBV2,NA,many,CASSDAGRYEQYF,TGTGCCAGCAGTGACGCAGGCCGCTACGAGCAGTACTTC
TRBJ1-1,TRBV10-2,NA,many,CASSPNTEAFF,TGCGCCAGCAGCCCGAACACTGAAGCTTTCTTT
TRBJ1-1,TRBV7-2,TRBD1,few,CASRGTGGLTEAFF,TGTGCCAGCCGGGGGACAGGGGGTTTGACTGAAGCTTTCTTT
TRBJ1-1,TRBV19,TRBD1,few,CASSIGRQGAAKAFF,TGTGCCAGTAGTATAGGTCGCCAGGGGGCGGCTAAAGCTTTCTTT
TRBJ2-5,TRBV6-2/TRBV6-3,NA,NA,CASTPGTVETQYF,TGTGCCAGCACTCCAGGGACGGTGGAGACCCAGTACTTC
TRBJ1-5,TRBV6-1,TRBD1,NA,CASSHTGTASNQPQHF,TGTGCCAGCTCACATACCGGGACAGCTAGCAATCAGCCCCAGCATTTT
TRBJ2-7,TRBV20-1,NA,NA,CSPTTPSDEQYF,TGCAGTCCCACGACCCCTTCCGACGAGCAGTACTTC
TRBJ1-6,TRBV2,NA,once,CASRVRQLNSPLHF,TGTGCCAGCAGGGTTAGACAACTGAATTCACCCCTCCACTTT
TRBJ2-7,TRBV7-9,NA,NA,CASSPQQGGYEQYF,TGTGCCAGCAGCCCTCAGCAGGGTGGCTACGAGCAGTACTTC
TRBJ2-7,TRBV2,TRBD2,few,CASRRLAALYEQYF,TGTGCCAGCCGCCGACTAGCGGCTCTCTACGAGCAGTACTTC
TRBJ2-7,TRBV19,NA,NA,CASSYVTVLNSYEQYF,TGTGCCAGCAGCTACGTGACGGTCCTCAACTCCTACGAGCAGTACTTC
TRBJ1-3,TRBV12-3/TRBV12-4,NA,many,CASSDSGNTIYF,TGTGCCAGCAGTGATTCTGGAAACACCATATATTTT
TRBJ2-5,TRBV19,TRBD2,few,CASKVGLANQETQYF,TGTGCCAGTAAGGTGGGACTAGCGAATCAAGAGACCCAGTACTTC
TRBJ1-6,TRBV7-2,NA,NA,CASSISTGPYNSPLHF,TGTGCCAGCAGCATCTCCACAGGGCCGTATAATTCACCCCTCCACTTT
TRBJ1-1,TRBV29-1,NA,many,CSARPGTEAFF,TGCAGCGCCCGCCCGGGGACTGAAGCTTTCTTT
TRBJ2-7,TRBV29-1,NA,many,CSVEGINYEQYF,TGCAGCGTTGAAGGCATAAACTACGAGCAGTACTTC
TRBJ1-4,TRBV19,NA,many,CASRPGHSEKLFF,TGTGCCAGTAGACCGGGACATAGTGAAAAACTGTTTTTT
TRBJ1-1,TRBV20-1,NA,NA,CSARDQYGYTEAFF,TGCAGTGCTAGAGATCAATACGGGTACACTGAAGCTTTCTTT
TRBJ1-4,TRBV2,NA,many,CASSDHRVNEKLFF,TGTGCCAGCAGTGATCACAGGGTTAATGAAAAACTGTTTTTT
TRBJ1-3,TRBV13,NA,many,CASSVGNTIYF,TGTGCCAGCAGCGTTGGAAACACCATATATTTT
TRBJ2-6,TRBV2,NA,once,CASGQSGANVLTF,TGTGCCAGCGGGCAATCTGGGGCCAACGTCCTGACTTTC
TRBJ1-1,TRBV20-1,TRBD1,few,CSAGDRRKMNTEAFF,TGCAGTGCTGGGGACAGGCGTAAGATGAACACTGAAGCTTTCTTT
TRBJ1-1,TRBV20-1,NA,NA,CSVAYPMALAEAFF,TGCAGTGTAGCGTACCCCATGGCGTTGGCGGAAGCTTTCTTT
TRBJ1-2,TRBV7-2,NA,NA,CASSDRIQPVGYGYTF,TGTGCCAGCAGCGACCGAATCCAGCCAGTGGGCTATGGCTACACCTTC
TRBJ2-7,TRBV20-1,TRBD1,few,CSATDRALYEQYF,TGCAGTGCTACCGACAGGGCACTCTACGAGCAGTACTTC
TRBJ2-5,TRBV29-1,NA,many,CSVLSAIKETQYF,TGCAGCGTCCTCTCCGCTATCAAAGAGACCCAGTACTTC
TRBJ1-5,TRBV5-1,NA,NA,CASSLEGGTNQPQHF,TGTGCCAGCAGCTTGGAGGGTGGTACCAATCAGCCCCAGCATTTT
TRBJ1-1,TRBV7-9,NA,NA,CASSSGGLEAFF,TGTGCCAGCAGCTCAGGCGGACTTGAAGCTTTCTTT
TRBJ2-3,TRBV10-2,NA,NA,CASGLVVGGGPDTQYF,TGCGCCAGCGGCCTAGTCGTGGGTGGGGGGCCAGATACGCAGTATTTT
TRBJ2-2,TRBV9,NA,NA,CASGTNTGELFF,TGTGCCAGCGGAACGAACACCGGGGAGCTGTTTTTT
TRBJ1-2,TRBV19,NA,NA,CASSAKLTQRGGYTF,TGTGCCAGTAGTGCAAAATTAACCCAACGGGGCGGCTACACCTTC